This record concerns one TCR beta chain sequence. TCRdb's table, derived via immunoSEQ multiplex PCR, lists solely in-frame clones and lacks some. The data contain more than 90,000 clones, about 84% of them seen just once; the ten biggest clones take up 24%. The record originates from a study of blood T cell repertoires in COVID-19. The V gene's germline CDR1 is SGHNT and CDR2 YENEEA. V was trimmed by 1 base and J by 4 bases, leaving 10 bases between them. The CDR3 is made up of 15 amino acids. The V and J genes are TRBV11-3 and TRBJ2-2; D is perhaps TRBD1 (6 bases). This TCR was recovered from a human donor in a cohort sampled during active COVID-19. Sequenced material: peripheral blood. The CDR3, as DNA: TGTGCCAGCAGCTTAGGGCAGGGGAGCACCGGGGAGCTGTTTTTT. Protein sequence: CASSLGQGSTGELFF. The full variable domain, with the rest looked up from reference TRBV11-3 and TRBJ2-2, is EAGVVQSPRYKIIEKKQPVAFWCNPISGHNTLYWYLQNLGQGPELLIRYENEEAVDDSQLPKDRFSAERLKGVDSTLKIQPAELGDSAVYLCASSLGQGSTGELFFGEGSRLTVL.